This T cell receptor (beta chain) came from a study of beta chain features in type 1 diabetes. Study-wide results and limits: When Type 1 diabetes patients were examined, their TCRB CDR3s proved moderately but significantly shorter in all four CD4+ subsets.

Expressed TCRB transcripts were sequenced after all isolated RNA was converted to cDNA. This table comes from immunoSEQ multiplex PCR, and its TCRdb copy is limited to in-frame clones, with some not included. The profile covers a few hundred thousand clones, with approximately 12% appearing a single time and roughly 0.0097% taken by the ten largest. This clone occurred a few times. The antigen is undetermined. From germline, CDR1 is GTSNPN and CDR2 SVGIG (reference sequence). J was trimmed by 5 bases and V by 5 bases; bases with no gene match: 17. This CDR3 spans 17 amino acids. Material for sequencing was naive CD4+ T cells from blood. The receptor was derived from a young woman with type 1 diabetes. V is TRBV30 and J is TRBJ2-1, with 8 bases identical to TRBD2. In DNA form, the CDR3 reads TGTGCCTGGGCCCCCTGGAGGGCTAGCGGGCTTGACAATGAGCAGTTCTTC. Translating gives CAWAPWRASGLDNEQFF.